This is a list of T cell receptor beta chains from one sample in a study of T-cell reconstitution after alpha-beta-depleted transplantation in children. Using its own MiXCR run on the PCR reads, TCRdb lists one record per CDR3 protein. The sample has under 250,000 distinct CDR3 sequences, around a sixth seen once. Sequences were derived from PBMCs, mostly from graft donor cells, sampled 360 days after TCRalphabeta/CD19-depleted stem cell transplant. These receptors all come from a male patient aged 2-9 years who had a stem cell transplant for acute lymphoblastic leukemia, so the T cells may come from the graft donor. Both conserved end residues are part of each CDR3. Fields, in order: clone size, V gene, D gene, J gene, CDR3 DNA, CDR3 protein. A D gene is named only where the DNA matches it firmly. A clone size is listed for some rows: how often the clone was seen (once, few, many), or a class if it is expanded.

NA,TRBV11-2,TRBD1,TRBJ2-1,TGTGCCAGCAGCTTAATTGCGGCGCCGGGACAGGGTAGCAATGAGCAGTTCTTC,CASSLIAAPGQGSNEQFF
NA,TRBV18,NA,TRBJ1-6,TGTGCCAGCTCACCCTCGGAGGGGGATCGAAATTCACCCCTCCACTTT,CASSPSEGDRNSPLHF
NA,TRBV12-3/TRBV12-4,NA,TRBJ1-1,TGTGCCAGCAGTTTAGCCCCCCCCAGGGAAGCTTTCTTT,CASSLAPPREAFF
NA,TRBV20-1,TRBD2,TRBJ2-1,TGCAGTGCTAGAGCTGAACTAGCGGGAGTGAGGAGTGAGCAGTTCTTC,CSARAELAGVRSEQFF
few,TRBV7-7,TRBD1,TRBJ2-1,TGTGCTAGCAGCTTAAAGCCCGGGACAGCTGAGCAGTTCTTC,CASSLKPGTAEQFF
few,TRBV23-1,TRBD2,TRBJ2-5,TGCGCCAGCAGTCGTCCTAGCGGGGGGCCGGAGACCCAGTACTTC,CASSRPSGGPETQYF
NA,TRBV6-1,NA,TRBJ2-7,TGTGCCAGCAGTGAGGAATGGACGGTGAGCTCCTACGAGCAGTACTTC,CASSEEWTVSSYEQYF
NA,TRBV6-5,TRBD2,TRBJ2-1,TGTGCCAGCAGTTACGGGGGAGCGGGGGTCTACAATGAGCAGTTCTTC,CASSYGGAGVYNEQFF
few,TRBV21-1,NA,TRBJ1-1,TGTGCCAGCAGGGAACGGACGAACACTGAAGCTTTCTTT,CASRERTNTEAFF
NA,TRBV20-1,NA,TRBJ1-1,TGCAGTGCTAGACCCGCAGAGGGGATGAACACTGAAGCTTTCTTT,CSARPAEGMNTEAFF
many,TRBV5-1,TRBD2,TRBJ2-3,TGCGCCAGCAGCTTAATAGCGGGGGGATTCACAGATACGCAGTATTTT,CASSLIAGGFTDTQYF
many,TRBV12-3/TRBV12-4,NA,TRBJ1-5,TGTGCCAGCAGTTCAACGGAGGGGCCCCAGCATTTT,CASSSTEGPQHF
NA,TRBV6-5,NA,TRBJ2-3,TGTGCCAGCAGTTCCCCTGGGTCCGGCACAGATACGCAGTATTTT,CASSSPGSGTDTQYF
few,TRBV15,NA,TRBJ1-4,TGTGCCACCAGCAGAGTTGGGGGCGGACGTAATGAAAAACTGTTTTTT,CATSRVGGGRNEKLFF
many,TRBV5-1,NA,TRBJ2-7,TGCGCCAGCAGCGCTGACATAGCGGTCTCCTACGAGCAGTACTTC,CASSADIAVSYEQYF
few,TRBV5-1,TRBD1,TRBJ2-1,TGCGCCAGCAGCTTGGCCCGAGGGACAGGGGGAAATGAGCAGTTCTTC,CASSLARGTGGNEQFF
few,TRBV20-1,TRBD2,TRBJ2-5,TGCAGTGCAAGTCCCGGGACTAGCGTACAAGAGACCCAGTACTTC,CSASPGTSVQETQYF
NA,TRBV5-1,TRBD1,TRBJ2-7,TGCGCCAGCAGCTCCGGGACAGGGGTCTACGAGCAGTACTTC,CASSSGTGVYEQYF
many,TRBV9,TRBD1,TRBJ2-7,TGTGCCAGCAGCGTAGGCCAGGGGGCCTACGAGCAGTACTTC,CASSVGQGAYEQYF
NA,TRBV20-1,NA,TRBJ2-7,TGCAGTGCTACCTCGGGTGGGGGGGCCTCCTACGAGCAGTACTTC,CSATSGGGASYEQYF
many,TRBV5-1,NA,TRBJ2-3,TGCGCCAGCAGGTGGGGTGAGGGACCATATACGCAGTATTTT,CASRWGEGPYTQYF
NA,TRBV3-1,TRBD2,TRBJ2-4,TGTGCCAGCAGCCAGGGGAGGGTCGGGAACATTCAGTACTTC,CASSQGRVGNIQYF
NA,TRBV12-3/TRBV12-4,NA,TRBJ1-3,TGTGCCAGCAGTTTTCCAGGGGTGGGAAACACCATATATTTT,CASSFPGVGNTIYF
NA,TRBV6-1,TRBD1,TRBJ1-4,TGTGCCAGCAGGGGACAGGAAAGGGTTGAAAAACTGTTTTTT,CASRGQERVEKLFF
NA,TRBV5-6,NA,TRBJ2-1,TGTGCCAGCAGCTTGGACGGGACAAATCTCCACTACAATGAGCAGTTCTTC,CASSLDGTNLHYNEQFF
NA,TRBV11-2,TRBD2,TRBJ2-2,TGTGCCAGCAGGAAAGACGGGACTAGCGGGAGTTACACCGGGGAGCTGTTTTTT,CASRKDGTSGSYTGELFF